These T cell receptor beta chains were read from a single sample in a study of T and B cells in COVID-19 patients. TCRdb re-analysed the multiplex PCR reads in MiXCR, keeping a single row per CDR3 protein. This sample yields 20,000 to 25,000 distinct CDR3 sequences, of which around 28% are seen a single time; 2.5% to 3.5% belongs to the top ten. The sequenced material came from blood. Receptors originate from a human donor who had recovered from COVID-19. CDR3s include the opening cysteine and the closing phenylalanine or tryptophan. Each record gives: J gene, clone size, D gene, V gene, CDR3 DNA, CDR3 protein. A D gene is named only where the DNA matches it firmly. Clone size is stated in some rows and not others, as once, few, many or a class when expanded.

J gene: TRBJ2-1
clone size: few
D gene: NA
V gene: TRBV12-3/TRBV12-4
CDR3 DNA: TGTGCCAGCAGCCGACAGGAGGCGGCCGTCAATGAGCAGTTCTTC
CDR3 protein: CASSRQEAAVNEQFF

J gene: TRBJ1-5
clone size: NA
D gene: NA
V gene: TRBV6-5
CDR3 DNA: TGTGCCAGCAGTTACTCCGCCGGGAACAATCAGCCCCAGCATTTT
CDR3 protein: CASSYSAGNNQPQHF

J gene: TRBJ1-1
clone size: NA
D gene: NA
V gene: TRBV12-3/TRBV12-4
CDR3 DNA: TGTGCCAGCGACAACAGGGAAAACACTGAAGCTTTCTTT
CDR3 protein: CASDNRENTEAFF

J gene: TRBJ2-1
clone size: NA
D gene: TRBD2
V gene: TRBV18
CDR3 DNA: TGTGCCAGCTCCCCGACTAGCCTGGGTTACAATGAGCAGTTCTTC
CDR3 protein: CASSPTSLGYNEQFF

J gene: TRBJ2-7
clone size: NA
D gene: NA
V gene: TRBV27
CDR3 DNA: TGTGCCAGCAGTTTACGGCTAGCCTACGAGCAGTACTTC
CDR3 protein: CASSLRLAYEQYF

J gene: TRBJ1-5
clone size: NA
D gene: TRBD1
V gene: TRBV6-5
CDR3 DNA: TGTGCCAGCAGTTACTCGTTCCGGGACAGGGCCGACTTATATAGCAATCAGCCCCAGCATTTT
CDR3 protein: CASSYSFRDRADLYSNQPQHF

J gene: TRBJ1-3
clone size: few
D gene: NA
V gene: TRBV6-5
CDR3 DNA: TGTGCCAGTAAATTTTCGGCTACTGGAAACACCATATATTTT
CDR3 protein: CASKFSATGNTIYF

J gene: TRBJ2-1
clone size: NA
D gene: NA
V gene: TRBV10-2
CDR3 DNA: TGCGCCAGCAGTGAGGGGTACAATGAGCAGTTCTTC
CDR3 protein: CASSEGYNEQFF

J gene: TRBJ1-2
clone size: NA
D gene: TRBD1
V gene: TRBV7-9
CDR3 DNA: TGTGCCAGCAGCCCAAGACAGGGGTCTAACTATGGCTACACCTTC
CDR3 protein: CASSPRQGSNYGYTF

J gene: TRBJ2-7
clone size: few
D gene: TRBD1
V gene: TRBV27
CDR3 DNA: TGTGCCAGCAGTTTAGACAGGGGAAGAATCTACGAGCAGTACTTC
CDR3 protein: CASSLDRGRIYEQYF

J gene: TRBJ2-1
clone size: few
D gene: NA
V gene: TRBV14
CDR3 DNA: TGTGCCAGCAGCCAAGGAAGATTGAGTGAGCAGTTCTTC
CDR3 protein: CASSQGRLSEQFF

J gene: TRBJ2-7
clone size: few
D gene: TRBD2
V gene: TRBV10-3
CDR3 DNA: TGTGCCATCAGTGCGGCTAGCGGGACCAATTCCTACGAGCAGTACTTC
CDR3 protein: CAISAASGTNSYEQYF

J gene: TRBJ2-7
clone size: NA
D gene: TRBD2
V gene: TRBV19
CDR3 DNA: TGTGCCAGTAGTGTGACTAGCGGGGGTTCGGGCGAGCAGTACTTC
CDR3 protein: CASSVTSGGSGEQYF

J gene: TRBJ2-7
clone size: few
D gene: NA
V gene: TRBV30
CDR3 DNA: TGTGCCTGGAGTGTCGACAGCTACGAGCAGTACTTC
CDR3 protein: CAWSVDSYEQYF

J gene: TRBJ2-5
clone size: NA
D gene: NA
V gene: TRBV30
CDR3 DNA: TGTGCCTGGAGTTTTGCGGAGACCCAGTACTTC
CDR3 protein: CAWSFAETQYF

J gene: TRBJ2-7
clone size: few
D gene: NA
V gene: TRBV11-2
CDR3 DNA: TGTGCCAGCAGCTTAGGAGGGGGTTACGAGCAGTACTTC
CDR3 protein: CASSLGGGYEQYF

J gene: TRBJ2-7
clone size: medium-sized
D gene: NA
V gene: TRBV19
CDR3 DNA: TGTGCCAGTAGTATAGTCGGCAGCTCCTACGAGCAGTACTTC
CDR3 protein: CASSIVGSSYEQYF

J gene: TRBJ2-3
clone size: many
D gene: NA
V gene: TRBV30
CDR3 DNA: TGTGCCTGGAGTGTACGAATAGATACGCAGTATTTT
CDR3 protein: CAWSVRIDTQYF

J gene: TRBJ2-7
clone size: medium-sized
D gene: NA
V gene: TRBV29-1
CDR3 DNA: TGCAGCGTTGAATATCACGTACCCTACGAGCAGTACTTC
CDR3 protein: CSVEYHVPYEQYF

J gene: TRBJ2-3
clone size: NA
D gene: NA
V gene: TRBV10-1
CDR3 DNA: TGCGCCAGCAGTGACTACGACACAGATACGCAGTATTTT
CDR3 protein: CASSDYDTDTQYF

J gene: TRBJ2-1
clone size: few
D gene: NA
V gene: TRBV7-2
CDR3 DNA: TGTGTCAGAAGCCACGGACTCGTTTCCTACAATGAGCAGTTCTTC
CDR3 protein: CVRSHGLVSYNEQFF

J gene: TRBJ2-7
clone size: NA
D gene: TRBD2
V gene: TRBV7-6
CDR3 DNA: TGTGCCAGCAGCTTAGGGTCTAGCGGGAGCTACGAGCAGTACTTC
CDR3 protein: CASSLGSSGSYEQYF

J gene: TRBJ2-7
clone size: NA
D gene: NA
V gene: TRBV18
CDR3 DNA: TGTGCCAGCCCACCCGACGGGGCCTCCTACGAGCAGTACTTC
CDR3 protein: CASPPDGASYEQYF

J gene: TRBJ2-1
clone size: medium-sized
D gene: NA
V gene: TRBV18
CDR3 DNA: TGTGCCAGCTCACCACCTGGGTCCATTGAGCAGTTCTTC
CDR3 protein: CASSPPGSIEQFF

J gene: TRBJ1-2
clone size: many
D gene: NA
V gene: TRBV29-1
CDR3 DNA: TGCAGCGTTGAACCCGCCGGCGCAGGTTCCTATGGCTACACCTTC
CDR3 protein: CSVEPAGAGSYGYTF

J gene: TRBJ2-7
clone size: NA
D gene: NA
V gene: TRBV20-1
CDR3 DNA: TGCAGTGCTAAGGCTCTGAGTGCCTACGAGCAGTACTTC
CDR3 protein: CSAKALSAYEQYF

J gene: TRBJ2-1
clone size: medium-sized
D gene: TRBD1
V gene: TRBV19
CDR3 DNA: TGTGCCAGTAGTATACAACAGGGGGTTTACAATGAGCAGTTCTTC
CDR3 protein: CASSIQQGVYNEQFF

J gene: TRBJ1-2
clone size: NA
D gene: NA
V gene: TRBV5-6
CDR3 DNA: TGCGCCAGCAGCTTGGAGGCCGGTTCCTATGGCTACACCTTC
CDR3 protein: CASSLEAGSYGYTF

J gene: TRBJ2-1
clone size: NA
D gene: TRBD2
V gene: TRBV27
CDR3 DNA: TGTGCCAGCAGTCACGACTTTTTCGGGGGGGCGGACAATGAGCAGTTCTTC
CDR3 protein: CASSHDFFGGADNEQFF

J gene: TRBJ2-2
clone size: few
D gene: TRBD1
V gene: TRBV24-1
CDR3 DNA: TGTGCCACCAGTGATGGGGGTCCCGGGACAGGGTTCGCGAACACCGGGGAGCTGTTTTTT
CDR3 protein: CATSDGGPGTGFANTGELFF

J gene: TRBJ2-5
clone size: NA
D gene: NA
V gene: TRBV6-5
CDR3 DNA: TGTGCCAGCACCCAGGGCAGCTGGGGCCAAGAGACCCAGTACTTC
CDR3 protein: CASTQGSWGQETQYF

J gene: TRBJ1-1
clone size: NA
D gene: TRBD1
V gene: TRBV5-1
CDR3 DNA: TGCGCCAGCAGCTTGCAGGGGGCAAACACTGAAGCTTTCTTT
CDR3 protein: CASSLQGANTEAFF

J gene: TRBJ2-3
clone size: once
D gene: TRBD1
V gene: TRBV13
CDR3 DNA: TGTGCCAGCAGTTTCATTCAGGGGGCTGGAGATACGCAGTATTTT
CDR3 protein: CASSFIQGAGDTQYF

J gene: TRBJ2-7
clone size: NA
D gene: TRBD1
V gene: TRBV5-6
CDR3 DNA: TGTGCCAGCAGCTTAAAAGAAACAGGGGTGTCCTACGAGCAGTACTTC
CDR3 protein: CASSLKETGVSYEQYF

J gene: TRBJ2-7
clone size: NA
D gene: TRBD2
V gene: TRBV6-2/TRBV6-3
CDR3 DNA: TGTGCCAGCAGTCGCGGGGGGGCCTACGAGCAGTACTTC
CDR3 protein: CASSRGGAYEQYF

J gene: TRBJ1-4
clone size: few
D gene: NA
V gene: TRBV29-1
CDR3 DNA: TGCAGCGTTGAAGTCAGGACCCCCGGCAGCGAAAAACTGTTTTTT
CDR3 protein: CSVEVRTPGSEKLFF

J gene: TRBJ1-1
clone size: NA
D gene: NA
V gene: TRBV7-9
CDR3 DNA: TGTGCCAGCAGCTTAGCGCAGGGAAGTGAAGCTTTCTTT
CDR3 protein: CASSLAQGSEAFF

J gene: TRBJ2-4
clone size: NA
D gene: NA
V gene: TRBV12-3/TRBV12-4
CDR3 DNA: TGTGCCAGCAGTTACTGGGGGGGGCAAGACATTCAGTACTTC
CDR3 protein: CASSYWGGQDIQYF

J gene: TRBJ2-1
clone size: NA
D gene: NA
V gene: TRBV5-6
CDR3 DNA: TGTGCCAGCAGCGAAACCGGGAGTTCTGGGTACAATGAGCAGTTCTTC
CDR3 protein: CASSETGSSGYNEQFF